This T cell receptor beta chain appears in the sequencing data of a study of cytomegalovirus exposure and HLA in healthy donors. Study-wide results and limits: A later analysis linked a missense variant in DCLRE1C to the trimming of TCR beta V and J genes. In a later analysis, HLA-C alleles had the fewest associated TCRs, DRB1 alleles the most. What was likely a sequencing artifact was a cluster of highly shared sequence variants.

As concerns this clone: Its antigen is still unknown.

The germline V and J ends were trimmed by 5 bases and 1 base, with 18 bases remaining between them. The CDR3 spans 16 residues. Germline CDR1 SGHRS, CDR2 YFSETQ. This PCR relied on a set of 60 Vbeta primers and 13 Jbeta primers. Libraries were prepared by immunoSEQ multiplex PCR; TCRdb keeps only in-frame clonotypes and omits some of them. The repertoire includes 150,000 to 200,000 clones, 60% to 80% of them detected once, and 4% to 5% sits in the top ten. The TCR originated in a man between 18 and 35 years old in good health and CMV-seropositive. The J gene is TRBJ1-1, the V gene TRBV5-1; D call uncertain. Sequenced: PBMCs. In nucleotides, the CDR3 is TGCGCCAGCAGTTTCCACCGCGGCTCGGGGAACACTGAAGCTTTCTTT. This codes for CASSFHRGSGNTEAFF.